These 9 T cell receptor beta chains share one sample of origin, sequenced in a study of human T cells and chemical hapten exposure. Sample time point: patch test 2, 6 weeks after DPC sensitization. Regarding treatment: therapeutic diphenylcyclopropenone sensitization with weekly scalp DPC. TCRdb fed the RACE reads into MiXCR, producing one record per CDR3 protein. The data hold about 40,000 distinct CDR3 sequences, with over 3% observed a single time. The sequencing used whole blood, collected in connection with sensitization to the hapten diphenylcyclopropenone (DPC). The receptors originated from a man in his forties with alopecia areata. Some clones in this sample may be carry-over from other donors' samples.

This clonotype came up many times. The chain links TRBV19 to TRBJ2-7; TRBD2 matches 13 bases. The J segment lost 2 bases and the V segment lost 4 bases, leaving 5 bases of the junction unmatched. From germline, CDR1 is LNHDA and CDR2 SQIVND (reference sequence). This CDR3 comprises 16 residues. The chain's CDR3 is CASSKGLAGDTYEQYF. DNA of the CDR3: TGTGCCAGTAGTAAAGGACTAGCGGGGGATACCTACGAGCAGTACTTC.

This clonotype was counted at least ten times. The chain recombines TRBV6-5 with TRBJ1-4, with D unresolved. This CDR3 is built from 13 residues. The V and J ends lost 0 bases and 7 bases respectively, with 6 bases between them. Germline assignment: CDR1 MNHEY and CDR2 SVGAGI. This chain's CDR3 is CASSYSAVEKLFF. The CDR3 nucleotides are TGTGCCAGCAGTTACTCGGCAGTTGAAAAACTGTTTTTT.

This chain uses TRBV7-9 with TRBJ1-4; the D gene is possibly TRBD1 (6 bases). The CDR3 runs to 16 residues. From germline, CDR1 is SEHNR and CDR2 FQNEAQ (reference sequence). V lost 5 bases and J 1 base, leaving 14 bases between the germline ends. The DNA of the CDR3 is TGTGCCAGCAGCCATAGACAGGCGGAAACTAATGAAAAACTGTTTTTT. The encoded protein is CASSHRQAETNEKLFF. Using reference TRBV7-9 and TRBJ1-4 for the parts outside the CDR3, the full variable domain is DTGVSQNPRHKITKRGQNVTFRCDPISEHNRLYWYRQTLGQGPEFLTYFQNEAQLEKSRLLSDRFSAERPKGSFSTLEIQRTEQGDSAMYLCASSHRQAETNEKLFFGSGTQLSVL.

This clonotype was observed many times. This chain uses TRBV28 with TRBJ1-1, with 9 bases aligning to TRBD1. Unmatched junction bases numbered 5, after V lost 2 bases and J lost 1 base. The CDR3 runs 16 residues. Germline V gene data show CDR1 as MDHEN and CDR2 as SYDVKM. The CDR3 protein is CASSLGTGSTNTEAFF. The CDR3 bases are TGTGCCAGCAGTTTAGGGACAGGGAGTACGAACACTGAAGCTTTCTTT. Full variable domain (outside the CDR3, taken from reference TRBV28 and TRBJ1-1): DVKVTQSSRYLVKRTGEKVFLECVQDMDHENMFWYRQDPGLGLRLIYFSYDVKMKEKGDIPEGYSVSREKKERFSLILESASTNQTSMYLCASSLGTGSTNTEAFFGQGTRLTVV.

This clonotype was seen at least ten times. V usage is TRBV18 and J usage is TRBJ2-5; TRBD2 matches 8 bases. The ends lost 3 bases at V and 9 bases at J; junction bases unmatched: 3. CDR1 KGHSH and CDR2 LQKENI come from the germline V gene. The CDR3 runs 12 residues. Written as DNA, the CDR3 is TGTGCCAGCTCACCCCGGGAGGGGGCCCAGTACTTC. Translating it yields CASSPREGAQYF.

This clonotype was observed many times. In DNA, the CDR3 is TGTGCCAGCAGTTTATGGTCCTCAGGAGATACGCAGTATTTT. Amino acid sequence: CASSLWSSGDTQYF. This rearrangement joins TRBV27 to TRBJ2-3; D call uncertain. The germline gives CDR1 MNHEY, CDR2 SMNVEV (reference sequence). Trimming pared 1 base from V and 5 bases from J, leaving 10 bases between. The CDR3 contains 14 residues.

This clonotype has a count of ten or more. The V call is TRBV5-1, the J call TRBJ2-7; 12 bases are shared with TRBD2. Trimming took 4 bases from V and 1 from J; bases not matched to a gene: 9. Germline V lookup: CDR1 SGHRS, CDR2 YFSETQ. The CDR3 covers 17 residues. The DNA for the CDR3 is TGCGCCAGCAGCCGGGGCCGGACTAGCGGGGATTCCTACGAGCAGTACTTC. This translates into CASSRGRTSGDSYEQYF.

There are many counts of this clonotype. The rearrangement links TRBV20-1 to TRBJ1-4; no definite D call. Germline V gene data show CDR1 as DFQATT and CDR2 as SNEGSKA (reference sequence). The CDR3 is made up of 12 amino acids. V lost 0 bases, J lost 5 bases, and 4 bases lay in between. In DNA form, the CDR3 reads TGCAGTGCTAGAGATCAGAATGAAAAACTGTTTTTT. Residues: CSARDQNEKLFF.

This clonotype has a count of ten or more. The chain uses TRBV11-2 and TRBJ2-5, with no clear D. This CDR3 is built from 14 residues. Germline V CDR1 and CDR2: SGHAT, FQNNGV. V was shortened by 4 bases and J by 2 bases, with 11 bases between the two germline ends. CDR3: CASSSGMFQETQYF. CDR3 coding DNA: TGTGCCAGCAGCTCTGGGATGTTTCAAGAGACCCAGTACTTC.